The 22 T cell receptor beta chains given below trace back to one sample, sequenced in a study of T cells in Graves' hyperthyroidism and ophthalmopathy (dated by TCRdb to the late 2010s). The library was produced with multiplex PCR. TCRdb shows the sequencer as Illumina HiSeq 2000. Amplification of TCR beta CDR3 regions was carried out from RNA transcripts. The first round of RT-PCR for the TCR CDR3 was performed with the HTBI primer set and the Qiagen OneStep RT-PCR kit. TCRdb trimmed public reads at Q25 via fastp, called clones via MiXCR and kept in-frame beta chains. Duplicate CDR3 protein sequences are folded into a single record with the most common DNA and genes. This sample gives about 480,000 distinct CDR3 sequences in total; less than 25% of them show up just once. Jointly, the top ten make up around 11% of the sample. The material sequenced was blood. These receptors came from a woman in her twenties or thirties with Graves' ophthalmopathy.

The chain has TRBV19 and TRBJ2-7, with 10 bases fitting TRBD2. V shed 5 bases and J 3 bases; nucleotides not matched to a gene: 10. The germline V gene has CDR1 LNHDA and CDR2 SQIVND (reference sequence). The CDR3 is 16 residues long. CDR3 in amino acids: CASSARPGLANYEQYF. CDR3 nucleotides: TGTGCCAGTAGTGCCCGACCGGGACTAGCGAACTACGAGCAGTACTTC.

This clonotype was detected ten times or more. The chain is built from TRBV12-3 or TRBV12-4 and TRBJ1-2; D is unclear. The CDR3 contains 11 residues. V gave up 6 bases and J gave up 7 bases, with 9 bases separating them. CDR3 protein: CASSRISGYTF. The CDR3, as DNA: TGTGCCAGCAGCCGGATAAGTGGCTACACCTTC.

This clonotype was recorded at least ten times. The chain couples TRBV19 to TRBJ2-7; weak D call: TRBD1 (6 bases). Germline CDR1 reads LNHDA; CDR2 reads SQIVND (reference sequence). The CDR3 covers 13 residues. Trimming left V 5 bases short and J 0 bases short, with 8 bases between. The CDR3 here is CASSGDTSYEQYF. DNA of the CDR3: TGTGCCAGTAGTGGGGACACCTCCTACGAGCAGTACTTC.

The V and J genes are TRBV6-1 and TRBJ1-2, with 9 bases identical to TRBD1. Trimming took 8 bases from V and 2 from J; bases not matched to a gene: 12. This CDR3 region has 16 residues. Germline V gene sequence: CDR1 MNHNS, CDR2 SASEGT. Here the CDR3 reads CASGRLGTGLNYGYTF. The CDR3, as DNA: TGTGCCAGCGGTAGATTGGGGACAGGGCTCAACTATGGCTACACCTTC.

J is TRBJ1-1 and V is TRBV6-2 or TRBV6-3; no firm D call. V was pared by 1 base and J by 0 bases, with 6 bases between. CDR1 is MNHEY and CDR2 is SVGEGT in the germline V gene. The CDR3 is made up of 14 amino acids. The CDR3 region has the DNA TGTGCCAGCAGTTACTATCGTGTGAACACTGAAGCTTTCTTT. Protein: CASSYYRVNTEAFF.

The chain combines TRBV11-2 with TRBJ2-7, with 8 nucleotides matching TRBD2. The CDR3 extends over 15 amino acids. The germline CDR1 and CDR2 sequences are SGHAT and FQNNGV. Trimming took 1 base from V and 0 from J; bases not matched to a gene: 2. The DNA for the CDR3 is TGTGCCAGCAGCTTAGGGGGGACTAGCTCCTACGAGCAGTACTTC. Amino acids: CASSLGGTSSYEQYF.

The chain couples TRBV27 to TRBJ2-2; 7 bases are shared with TRBD1. Germline CDR1 MNHEY, CDR2 SMNVEV (reference sequence). Trimming cost V 8 bases and J 5 bases; bases outside gene matches: 17. CDR3 size: 17 residues. In DNA, the CDR3 is TGTGCCAGCCGATCTCTTACAGGGGTTAGGGAAACCGGGGAGCTGTTTTTT. Translated: CASRSLTGVRETGELFF.

This clonotype was recorded at least ten times. The chain employs TRBV25-1 and TRBJ2-7; 10 nucleotides align to TRBD1. V lost 4 bases, J lost 3 bases, and 9 bases stayed unmatched. The germline V gene has CDR1 MGHDK and CDR2 SYGVNS. The CDR3 runs 16 residues. Written as DNA, the CDR3 is TGTGCCAGCAGTGTCCCCGGACAGGGGGAGATCTACGAGCAGTACTTC. This codes for CASSVPGQGEIYEQYF.

This clonotype appeared many times. One end of the junction varies from germline; a read error may be responsible. The rearrangement links TRBV20-1 to TRBJ2-5; D could derive from TRBD1 or TRBD2 (5 bases each). The CDR3 contains 14 residues. Germline lookup yields CDR1 DFQATT and CDR2 SNEGSKA (reference sequence). CDR3: CSAAPPGPQGTQYF. CDR3 DNA sequence: TGCAGTGCTGCTCCGCCGGGACCTCAAGGGACCCAGTACTTC.

The V call is TRBV6-1, the J call TRBJ1-2; 7 bases map to TRBD1. The CDR3 consists of 14 residues. The germline gives CDR1 MNHNS, CDR2 SASEGT. V lost 7 bases, J lost 7 bases, and 12 bases stayed unmatched. This chain's CDR3 is CASTSGQRAAGYTF. CDR3 nucleotides: TGTGCCAGCACCTCGGGACAGCGAGCGGCTGGCTACACCTTC.

This clonotype showed up just once. J is TRBJ1-1 and V is TRBV19, with 7 nucleotides matching TRBD1. This CDR3 has 13 amino acids. The germline V gene encodes CDR1 LNHDA and CDR2 SQIVND (reference sequence). V was clipped by 4 bases and J by 7 bases; unmatched bases: 6. The DNA for the CDR3 is TGTGCCAGTAGTACAGGGGGGAAGATTGAAGCTTTCTTT. It specifies CASSTGGKIEAFF.

The chain couples TRBV20-1 to TRBJ1-1; TRBD1 matches at 10 bases. CDR1 DFQATT and CDR2 SNEGSKA come from the germline V gene (reference sequence). V lost 6 bases and J lost 7; bases outside the gene matches: 11. The CDR3 has 14 amino acids. The CDR3 region is CSASHAGQGLEAFF. CDR3 in DNA: TGCAGTGCCTCGCACGCGGGACAGGGGCTTGAAGCTTTCTTT.

This clonotype was seen just once. The chain couples TRBV6-2 or TRBV6-3 to TRBJ1-6; a possible D gene is TRBD1 (5 bases). The length of the CDR3 is 15 residues. V shed 2 bases and J shed 9 bases, with 14 bases lying between them. The germline gives CDR1 MNHEY, CDR2 SVGEGT. CDR3 protein: CASSYGGGTTSPLHF. The CDR3 DNA reads TGTGCCAGCAGTTACGGCGGGGGGACTACTTCACCCCTCCACTTT.

A few counts support this clonotype. This chain connects TRBV12-3 or TRBV12-4 to TRBJ1-1; D is undetermined. The ends were cut back, 6 bases at V and 1 base at J, with 12 bases in the middle. The CDR3 is 14 residues long. For the CDR3, the DNA is TGTGCCAGCAGGATGAGCGGGCAGAACACTGAAGCTTTCTTT. It specifies CASRMSGQNTEAFF.

This clonotype was seen many times. The rearrangement links TRBV12-3 or TRBV12-4 to TRBJ2-4; D not certain. The CDR3 has 12 residues. V lost 8 bases, J lost 6 bases, and 11 bases lay in between. For the CDR3, the DNA is TGTGCCAGCCGACGGCAAACAAACATTCAGTACTTC. It yields the protein CASRRQTNIQYF.

The genes are TRBV6-5 and TRBJ2-7, with D hard to call. Looked up from germline, CDR1 is MNHEY and CDR2 is SVGAGI. The CDR3 runs to 14 residues. Trimming removed 3 bases from V and 2 bases from J, with 11 bases in between. CDR3 region: CASSYETGPYEQYF. The CDR3 nucleotides are TGTGCCAGCAGTTATGAGACTGGCCCCTACGAGCAGTACTTC.

The chain recombines TRBV6-1 with TRBJ1-3; D is unresolved. Germline values: CDR1 MNHNS, CDR2 SASEGT. The germline V and J ends were trimmed by 9 bases and 8 bases, with 8 bases remaining between them. The CDR3 sequence is 10 residues long. The CDR3 region has the DNA TGTGCCAGTACTCAAGACACCATATATTTT. This encodes CASTQDTIYF.

This clonotype was detected many times. J is TRBJ1-1 and V is TRBV20-1; TRBD1 might be the D (5 bases). V gave up 6 bases and J gave up 0 bases, with 14 bases separating them. The germline V gene has CDR1 DFQATT and CDR2 SNEGSKA (reference sequence). This CDR3 spans 14 amino acids. The chain's CDR3 is CSARMTAMNTEAFF. CDR3 nucleotides: TGCAGTGCCCGAATGACAGCTATGAACACTGAAGCTTTCTTT.

The rearrangement links TRBV2 to TRBJ1-1; D is uncertain. The CDR3 contains 12 residues. Trimming pared 6 bases from V and 7 bases from J, leaving 12 bases between. Germline loops: CDR1 SNHLY, CDR2 FYNNEI. The CDR3, as DNA: TGTGCCAGCAGGGGAAACAGCGATGAAGCTTTCTTT. It specifies CASRGNSDEAFF.

This clonotype was found many times. This sequence joins TRBV30 and TRBJ1-5, with 7 bases lining up with TRBD1. The ends lost 1 base at V and 1 base at J; junction bases unmatched: 1. Germline CDR1 reads GTSNPN; CDR2 reads SVGIG (reference sequence). CDR3 length: 14 residues. CDR3 sequence: CAWSEGGSNQPQHF. CDR3 DNA sequence: TGTGCCTGGAGTGAAGGGGGCAGCAATCAGCCCCAGCATTTT.

This clonotype has at least ten counts. The chain joins TRBV27 to TRBJ1-1, with unresolved D. V was clipped by 3 bases and J by 0 bases, with 14 bases between them. Germline V gives CDR1 MNHEY, CDR2 SMNVEV (reference sequence). This CDR3 has 16 residues. In DNA, the CDR3 is TGTGCCAGCAGTTTGTTCGGGGTGGAAATGAACACTGAAGCTTTCTTT. Encoded protein: CASSLFGVEMNTEAFF.

In this sample, this clonotype turned up many times. J is TRBJ1-2 and V is TRBV6-5, with D possibly matching TRBD1 (5 bases). The CDR3 has 13 amino acids. Deletions cut 10 bases from V and 3 bases from J, with 15 bases between. Per the germline V gene, CDR1 is MNHEY and CDR2 is SVGAGI. CDR3 region: CATGRGTYYGYTF. In DNA, the CDR3 is TGTGCCACCGGACGGGGGACCTACTATGGCTACACCTTC.